This entry describes one T cell receptor beta chain. The source of the sample is a study of blood T cell repertoires in COVID-19. About the study: The United States, Italy and Spain were the sources of the acute and convalescent COVID-19 samples. Sample material is recorded as cDNA or gDNA derived from T cells, B-cell-depleted T cells, or PBMCs.

Some clones are missing from TCRdb's copy, which holds only in-frame ones; the method was immunoSEQ multiplex PCR. The sample has 120,000 or so clones, 70% to 90% seen once. Trimming removed 4 bases from V and 4 bases from J, with 17 bases in between. The CDR3 is 15 amino acids. Germline V gives CDR1 LNHNV, CDR2 YYDKDF (reference sequence). V and J are TRBV15 and TRBJ2-7, with D uncertain. This receptor was taken from a man aged 55 to 70 with acute or convalescent COVID-19. The sample consisted of peripheral blood. CDR3 DNA sequence: TGTGCCACCAGCACCGGCCGAGACTCGCTATACGAGCAGTACTTC. Protein sequence: CATSTGRDSLYEQYF.